The next 27 T cell receptor beta chains were all read from a single sample in a study of Ad26.COV2.S vaccination and SARS-CoV-2 variants. As to treatment: around 19 received Ad26.COV2.S at low or high dose, single or two shots; roughly five received placebo; per-sample allocation not given. Collection of the samples took place on day 63 after the first injection of vaccine or placebo. Profiling relied on immunoSEQ multiplex PCR, and the TCRdb table lists in-frame clones only, not all of them. The sample has 410,000 or so clones; approximately 90% are singletons. Sequenced here: peripheral blood, sampled in a trial of Ad26.COV2.S vaccine versus placebo. The receptors shown here come from a person aged 18-60 years who received the Ad26.COV2.S COVID-19 vaccine or a placebo.

The chain joins TRBV27 to TRBJ2-3; D not resolved. Germline CDR1 and CDR2: MNHEY and SMNVEV (reference sequence). Trimming cost V 5 bases and J 1 base, with 16 bases left between them. The CDR3 runs to 16 residues. The CDR3 DNA reads as TGTGCCAGCAGTCCCCCAGGCCCCTGGGGCACAGATACGCAGTATTTT. The encoded protein is CASSPPGPWGTDTQYF.

The rearrangement links TRBV4-2 to TRBJ2-3, with no clear D. The CDR3 totals 13 residues. V lost 0 bases and J lost 6, with 7 bases in between. The V gene's germline CDR1 is LGHNA and CDR2 YNFKEQ. The CDR3 loop reads CASSQDPADTQYF. The CDR3 coding sequence is TGTGCCAGCAGCCAAGATCCGGCGGATACGCAGTATTTT.

This clone appeared a single time. The chain is built from TRBV12-5 and TRBJ2-3; 8 positions match TRBD2. The trim removed 6 bases at V and 0 bases at J, leaving 5 bases unmatched. The CDR3 runs to 15 residues. The germline gives CDR1 LGHNT, CDR2 FRNRAP. The CDR3 sequence is CASGSGTRSTDTQYF. The CDR3 nucleotides read TGTGCTAGTGGCTCCGGGACTAGGAGCACAGATACGCAGTATTTT.

This clone showed up just a few times. The V and J genes are TRBV11-2 and TRBJ2-5; D is unclear. CDR1 SGHAT and CDR2 FQNNGV come from the germline V gene. The CDR3 is 13 amino acids. V dropped 2 bases and J dropped 5 bases, with 9 bases sitting between them. CDR3 nucleotide sequence: TGTGCCAGCAGCTTACCGGGTCGGGAGACCCAGTACTTC. Its translation: CASSLPGRETQYF.

This chain connects TRBV6-6 to TRBJ2-4; possible D gene TRBD1, 6 bases. The CDR3 covers 15 residues. Germline V gives CDR1 MNHNY, CDR2 SVGAGI (reference sequence). The V and J ends lost 5 bases and 0 bases respectively, with 11 bases between them. CDR3 residues: CASSTRTVAKNIQYF. The DNA of the CDR3 is TGTGCCAGCAGTACACGGACAGTAGCCAAAAACATTCAGTACTTC.

The chain couples TRBV7-9 to TRBJ2-1; tentatively, D is TRBD1 (6 bases). The ends were cut back, 4 bases at V and 9 bases at J, with 13 bases in the middle. The CDR3 covers 13 residues. The germline V gene has CDR1 SEHNR and CDR2 FQNEAQ (reference sequence). CDR3 nucleotide sequence: TGTGCCAGCAGCTCGACTGTCAGGGGTGAGCAGTTCTTC. This codes for CASSSTVRGEQFF.

This chain joins TRBV21-1 and TRBJ1-3; the listed D gene, TRBD1, was not tested against the DNA. TRBV21-1 is an annotated pseudogene. The CDR3 is made up of 19 amino acids. The CDR3 here is CASSAAPTGGRTSGNTIYF. For the CDR3, the DNA is TGTGCCAGCAGCGCCGCACCGACAGGGGGTCGGACCTCTGGAAACACCATATATTTT.

This clone was detected only once. The genes are TRBV6-5 and TRBJ2-7; the match to TRBD1 covers 8 bases. The length of the CDR3 is 13 residues. V shed 6 bases, J shed 5 bases, and the junction held 6 bases outside the gene matches. Per the germline V gene, CDR1 is MNHEY and CDR2 is SVGAGI. The CDR3 spells CASRGTGGNEQYF. The CDR3 nucleotides read TGTGCCAGCAGGGGGACAGGAGGGAACGAGCAGTACTTC.

As regards this clone: The sample holds other DNA sequences that translate to the same CDR3. The chain employs TRBV19 and TRBJ2-5; D unclear. Germline-derived CDR1 and CDR2 are LNHDA and SQIVND (reference sequence). Trimming took 6 bases from V and 2 from J, leaving 4 bases between them. This CDR3 has 11 amino acids. The CDR3 loop is CASRGQETQYF. The CDR3 DNA follows: TGTGCCAGTAGGGGGCAAGAGACCCAGTACTTC.

This clone occurred once. The chain carries TRBV7-9 and TRBJ1-2; possible D gene TRBD1, 5 bases. Germline-derived CDR1 and CDR2 are SEHNR and FQNEAQ (reference sequence). V was clipped by 0 bases and J by 2 bases, with 10 bases between them. The CDR3 totals 15 residues. The CDR3 DNA reads as TGTGCCAGCAGCTTAGCGTTACAGGAAAACTATGGCTACACCTTC. Translated, it gives CASSLALQENYGYTF.

J is TRBJ1-1 and V is TRBV25-1; maybe TRBD1 (5 bases). The length of the CDR3 is 14 residues. The V end was cut by 1 base, the J end by 4 bases, with 10 bases between. The germline V gene has CDR1 MGHDK and CDR2 SYGVNS. The CDR3 sequence: CASSESAGPTEAFF. The DNA for the CDR3 is TGTGCCAGCAGTGAATCGGCAGGGCCCACTGAAGCTTTCTTT.

The chain recombines TRBV6-6 with TRBJ1-3, with D unresolved. Germline CDR1 reads MNHNY; CDR2 reads SVGAGI (reference sequence). V was shortened by 2 bases and J by 1 base, with 12 bases between the two germline ends. The CDR3 has 16 residues. This chain's CDR3 is CASSYRAGSSGNTIYF. As DNA, the CDR3 is TGTGCCAGCAGTTACCGGGCGGGTTCTTCTGGAAACACCATATATTTT.

The chain carries TRBV6-5 and TRBJ2-7, with D maybe TRBD1 (5 bases). Per the germline V gene, CDR1 is MNHEY and CDR2 is SVGAGI. The CDR3 extends over 15 amino acids. The V and J ends lost 0 bases and 2 bases respectively, with 11 bases between them. CDR3 region: CASSYSSIGAYEQYF. The CDR3, as DNA: TGTGCCAGCAGTTACTCGAGTATAGGGGCCTACGAGCAGTACTTC.

The chain links TRBV21-1 to TRBJ2-7. TRBV21-1 is reported as a pseudogene. This CDR3 spans 14 amino acids. The CDR3 protein is CASSKVGGSGEQYF. The CDR3 region has the DNA TGTGCCAGCAGCAAAGTTGGGGGATCGGGCGAGCAGTACTTC.

This chain links TRBV11-2 with TRBJ1-4; no firm D call. The CDR3 contains 16 residues. V was cut by 3 bases and J by 0 bases, with 11 bases left in between. Per germline, CDR1 SGHAT and CDR2 FQNNGV. The CDR3 loop is CASSFTPGATNEKLFF. The CDR3 DNA sequence: TGTGCCAGCAGCTTTACACCAGGAGCAACTAATGAAAAACTGTTTTTT.

CDR3 coding DNA: TGCAGCGCCTGGGGGGGGGTCTTCTTCCAAGAGACCCAGTACTTC. Its translation is CSAWGGVFFQETQYF. The V call is TRBV29-1, the J call TRBJ2-5; 7 bases agree with TRBD2. V dropped 7 bases and J dropped 1; count of bases not matched to a gene: 12. CDR1 and CDR2 from the germline V gene are SQVTM and ANQGSEA. CDR3 length equals 15 residues.

This chain connects TRBV18 to TRBJ2-1, with 10 positions matching TRBD2. CDR1 is KGHSH and CDR2 is LQKENI in the germline V gene. This CDR3 is 15 amino acids long. J gave up 8 bases and V 0 bases, and 4 bases lay outside the gene matches. The CDR3 DNA is TGTGCCAGCTCACCACCGGAGCGGGGGGGGGATGAGCAGTTCTTC. It translates to CASSPPERGGDEQFF.

This chain joins TRBV3-1 (or the pseudogene TRBV3-2) and TRBJ1-2; 8 bases map to TRBD1. The ends lost 3 bases at V and 3 bases at J; junction bases unmatched: 6. The germline V gene encodes CDR1 LGHDT and CDR2 YNNKEL (reference sequence). The length of the CDR3 is 15 residues. CDR3 in DNA: TGTGCCAGCAGCCAGGACAGGGTAAATCACTATGGCTACACCTTC. Translation gives CASSQDRVNHYGYTF.

DNA for the CDR3: TGTGCCAGCAGCTCTGGGACAGGAATCAATTCACCCCTCCACTTT. This codes for CASSSGTGINSPLHF. The chain employs TRBV11-2 and TRBJ1-6, with 8 bases identical to TRBD1. The V gene's germline CDR1 is SGHAT and CDR2 FQNNGV. The CDR3 consists of 15 residues. With 4 bases clipped from V and 7 bases from J, the junction kept 6 bases outside the gene matches.

The chain couples TRBV7-6 to TRBJ2-2; D is tentatively TRBD1 or TRBD2 (6 bases each). From germline, CDR1 is SGHVS and CDR2 FNYEAQ. V was clipped by 2 bases and J by 4 bases, with 14 bases between them. The CDR3 runs 16 residues. CDR3 amino acids: CASSLIGGPGTGELFF. In DNA, the CDR3 is TGTGCCAGCAGCTTAATAGGGGGGCCGGGCACCGGGGAGCTGTTTTTT.

V gene TRBV19 combines with J gene TRBJ2-1; 12 nucleotides align to TRBD2. This CDR3 contains 14 residues. The V segment lost 8 bases and the J segment 2 bases; nucleotides outside the gene matches: 1. CDR1 and CDR2 from the germline V gene are LNHDA and SQIVND (reference sequence). Written as DNA, the CDR3 is TGTGCCAGTCGGACTAGCGGGACCTACAATGAGCAGTTCTTC. Its protein is CASRTSGTYNEQFF.

The gene calls are TRBV7-3 and TRBJ2-7, with D perhaps matching TRBD1 (5 bases). V was cut by 1 base and J by 5 bases, with 15 bases left in between. This CDR3 has 15 residues. The germline V gene has CDR1 SGHTA and CDR2 FQGTGA. CDR3 region: CASSLIPAGQNEQYF. The CDR3 DNA reads as TGTGCCAGCAGCTTAATCCCGGCAGGGCAGAACGAGCAGTACTTC.

The chain uses TRBV4-3 and TRBJ2-7, with 8 bases aligning to TRBD1. The CDR3 has 15 residues. Germline V lookup: CDR1 LGHNA, CDR2 YSLEER. V lost 2 bases to trimming and J lost 3 bases; unmatched junction nucleotides: 6. The CDR3 is CASSQYRGSGYEQYF. The CDR3 nucleotides read TGCGCCAGCAGCCAATACAGGGGGTCGGGCTACGAGCAGTACTTC.

The J gene is TRBJ2-3, the V gene TRBV7-9, with D possibly matching TRBD2 (6 bases). The germline V gene has CDR1 SEHNR and CDR2 FQNEAQ (reference sequence). The CDR3 contains 13 residues. V lost 4 bases, J lost 6 bases, and 11 bases lay in between. CDR3 protein: CASSSAGSDTQYF. CDR3 in DNA: TGTGCCAGCAGCTCGGCGGGGTCCGATACGCAGTATTTT.

The gene calls are TRBV9 and TRBJ2-7; no reliable D call. Germline CDR1 reads SGDLS; CDR2 reads YYNGEE. The V end was cut by 2 bases, the J end by 4 bases, with 16 bases between. This CDR3 spans 15 amino acids. This CDR3 is CASSVGQEPTYEQYF. Written as DNA, the CDR3 is TGTGCCAGCAGCGTCGGGCAAGAACCAACTTACGAGCAGTACTTC.

The rearrangement uses TRBV15 and TRBJ1-2; D not certain. The CDR3 totals 14 residues. Per the germline V gene, CDR1 is LNHNV and CDR2 is YYDKDF (reference sequence). V dropped 4 bases and J dropped 0 bases, with 9 bases sitting between them. This chain's CDR3 is CATSKAVSNYGYTF. The CDR3 DNA sequence: TGTGCCACCAGCAAGGCGGTCTCTAACTATGGCTACACCTTC.

This sequence joins TRBV27 and TRBJ2-1, with unresolved D. With 6 bases removed from V and 7 bases from J, the gap between germline ends came to 10 bases. Germline assignment: CDR1 MNHEY and CDR2 SMNVEV (reference sequence). This CDR3 has 12 residues. CDR3 sequence reads: CASRVTLNEQFF. The CDR3 DNA reads as TGTGCCAGCAGGGTTACCCTAAATGAGCAGTTCTTC.